This T cell receptor beta chain was sequenced for a study of PD-1 blockade in classical Hodgkin lymphoma. Assay used: immunoSEQ multiplex PCR; TCRdb lists only in-frame clones, some missing. In the table there are tens of thousands of clones, approximately 90% of which are singletons. V lost 4 bases, J lost 5 bases, and 15 bases lay in between. Germline V gene lookup returns CDR1 SGDLS and CDR2 YYNGEE. The CDR3 runs to 14 residues. Time point here: cycle 4 day 1 (C4D1), after more than 5 weeks of nivolumab. Exposure to brentuximab vedotin varied, and each patient had relapsed following autologous stem cell transplantation.

The genes are TRBV9 and TRBJ1-1; D not certain. The starting material was peripheral blood mononuclear cells (PBMCs), obtained before the fourth cycle of nivolumab. The sequence was obtained from a human donor with classical Hodgkin lymphoma. CDR3 coding DNA: TGTGCCAGCAGCCAATTGAGTGGAAGAACTGAAGCTTTCTTT. This translates into CASSQLSGRTEAFF.